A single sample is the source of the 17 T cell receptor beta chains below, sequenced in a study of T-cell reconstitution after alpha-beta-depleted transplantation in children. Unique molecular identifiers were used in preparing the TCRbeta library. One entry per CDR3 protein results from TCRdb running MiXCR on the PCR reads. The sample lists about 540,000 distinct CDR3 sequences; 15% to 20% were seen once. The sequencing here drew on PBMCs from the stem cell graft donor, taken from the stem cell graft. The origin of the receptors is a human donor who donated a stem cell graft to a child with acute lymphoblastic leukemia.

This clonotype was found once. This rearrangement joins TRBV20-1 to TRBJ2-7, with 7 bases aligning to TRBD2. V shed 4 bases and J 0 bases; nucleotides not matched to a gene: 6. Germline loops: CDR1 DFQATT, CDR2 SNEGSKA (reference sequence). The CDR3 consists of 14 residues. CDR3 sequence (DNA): TGCAGTGCTATGGGCCTAGCGGTCTCCTACGAGCAGTACTTC. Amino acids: CSAMGLAVSYEQYF.

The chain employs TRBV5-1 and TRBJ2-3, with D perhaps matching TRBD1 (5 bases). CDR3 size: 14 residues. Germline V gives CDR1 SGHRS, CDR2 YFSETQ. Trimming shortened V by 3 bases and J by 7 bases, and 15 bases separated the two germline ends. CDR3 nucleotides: TGCGCCAGCAGCTCGGACGCCTGGGGCTATACGCAGTATTTT. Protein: CASSSDAWGYTQYF.

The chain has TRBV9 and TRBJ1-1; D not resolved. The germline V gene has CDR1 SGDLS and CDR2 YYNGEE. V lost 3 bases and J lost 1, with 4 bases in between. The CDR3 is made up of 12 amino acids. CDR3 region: CASSAWNTEAFF. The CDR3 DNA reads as TGTGCCAGCAGCGCGTGGAACACTGAAGCTTTCTTT.

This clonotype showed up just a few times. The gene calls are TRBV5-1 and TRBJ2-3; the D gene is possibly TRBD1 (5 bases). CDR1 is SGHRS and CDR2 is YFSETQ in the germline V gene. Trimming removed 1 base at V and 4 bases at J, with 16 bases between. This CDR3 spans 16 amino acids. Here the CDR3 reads CASSLFPGQGADTQYF. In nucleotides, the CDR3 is TGCGCCAGCAGCTTGTTCCCCGGGCAGGGTGCAGATACGCAGTATTTT.

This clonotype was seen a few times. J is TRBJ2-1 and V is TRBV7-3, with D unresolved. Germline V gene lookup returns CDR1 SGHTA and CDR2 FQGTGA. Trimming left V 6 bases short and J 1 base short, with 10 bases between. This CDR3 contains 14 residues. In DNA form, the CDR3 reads TGTGCCAGCAGTAAGCAACCTTCCTACAATGAGCAGTTCTTC. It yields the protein CASSKQPSYNEQFF.

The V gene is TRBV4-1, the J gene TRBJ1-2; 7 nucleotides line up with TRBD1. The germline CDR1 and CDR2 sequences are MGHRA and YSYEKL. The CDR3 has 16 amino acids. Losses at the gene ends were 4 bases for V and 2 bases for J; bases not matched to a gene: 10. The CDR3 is CASSPNAGTENYGYTF. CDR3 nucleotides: TGCGCCAGCAGCCCAAACGCCGGGACAGAGAACTATGGCTACACCTTC.

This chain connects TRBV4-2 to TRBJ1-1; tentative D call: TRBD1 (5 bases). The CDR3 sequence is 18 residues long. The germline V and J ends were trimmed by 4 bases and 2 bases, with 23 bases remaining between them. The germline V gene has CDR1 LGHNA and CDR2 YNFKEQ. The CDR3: CASSRVNSQGWFNTEAFF. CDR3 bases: TGTGCCAGCAGCCGCGTCAATTCTCAGGGTTGGTTTAACACTGAAGCTTTCTTT.

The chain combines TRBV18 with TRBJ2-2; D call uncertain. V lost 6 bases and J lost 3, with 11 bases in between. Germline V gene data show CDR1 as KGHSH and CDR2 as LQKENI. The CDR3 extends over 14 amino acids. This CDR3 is CASSLSWDTGELFF. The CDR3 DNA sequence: TGTGCCAGCTCCCTGAGTTGGGACACCGGGGAGCTGTTTTTT. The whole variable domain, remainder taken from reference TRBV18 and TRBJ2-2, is NAGVMQNPRHLVRRRGQEARLRCSPMKGHSHVYWYRQLPEEGLKFMVYLQKENIIDESGMPKERFSAEFPKEGPSILRIQQVVRGDSAAYFCASSLSWDTGELFFGEGSRLTVL.

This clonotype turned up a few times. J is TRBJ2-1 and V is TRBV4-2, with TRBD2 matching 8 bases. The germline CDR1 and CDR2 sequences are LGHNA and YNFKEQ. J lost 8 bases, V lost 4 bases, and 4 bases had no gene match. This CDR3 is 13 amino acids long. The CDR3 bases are TGTGCCAGCAGCCCAGCGGGAGCGTATGAGCAGTTCTTC. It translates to CASSPAGAYEQFF.

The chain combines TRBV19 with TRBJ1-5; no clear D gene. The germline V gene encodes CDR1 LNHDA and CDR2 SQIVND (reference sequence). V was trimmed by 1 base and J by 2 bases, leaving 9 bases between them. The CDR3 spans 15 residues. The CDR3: CASSIGGFGNQPQHF. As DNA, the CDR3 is TGTGCCAGTAGTATAGGGGGATTCGGCAATCAGCCCCAGCATTTT.

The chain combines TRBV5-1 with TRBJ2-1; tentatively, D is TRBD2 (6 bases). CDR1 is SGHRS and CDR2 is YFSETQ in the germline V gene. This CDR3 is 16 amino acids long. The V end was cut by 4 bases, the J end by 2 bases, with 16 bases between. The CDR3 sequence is CASSVTGTGAYNEQFF. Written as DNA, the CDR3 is TGCGCCAGCAGCGTAACCGGGACGGGGGCCTACAATGAGCAGTTCTTC. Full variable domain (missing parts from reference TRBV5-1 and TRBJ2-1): KAGVTQTPRYLIKTRGQQVTLSCSPISGHRSVSWYQQTPGQGLQFLFEYFSETQRNKGNFPGRFSGRQFSNSRSEMNVSTLELGDSALYLCASSVTGTGAYNEQFFGPGTRLTVL.

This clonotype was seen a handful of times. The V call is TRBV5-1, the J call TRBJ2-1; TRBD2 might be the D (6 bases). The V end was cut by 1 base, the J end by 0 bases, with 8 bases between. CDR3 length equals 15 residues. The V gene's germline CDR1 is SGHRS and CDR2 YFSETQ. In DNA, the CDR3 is TGCGCCAGCAGCTTGTACGGGGGCTCCTACAATGAGCAGTTCTTC. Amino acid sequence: CASSLYGGSYNEQFF.

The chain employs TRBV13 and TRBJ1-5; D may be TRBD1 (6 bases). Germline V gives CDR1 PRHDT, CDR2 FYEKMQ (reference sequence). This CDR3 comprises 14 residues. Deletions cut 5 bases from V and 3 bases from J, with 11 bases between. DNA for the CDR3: TGTGCCAGCAGCCTCAGGGGCCCCAATCAGCCCCAGCATTTT. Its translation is CASSLRGPNQPQHF.

The CDR3 nucleotides read TGTGCCAGCAGCGGGAGCCGGGCCTACAATGAGCAGTTCTTC. Residues: CASSGSRAYNEQFF. The V gene is TRBV5-5, the J gene TRBJ2-1, with D possibly matching TRBD2 (5 bases). V was shortened by 4 bases and J by 2 bases, with 10 bases between the two germline ends. The CDR3 totals 14 residues. Per the germline V gene, CDR1 is SGHKS and CDR2 is YYEKEE (reference sequence).

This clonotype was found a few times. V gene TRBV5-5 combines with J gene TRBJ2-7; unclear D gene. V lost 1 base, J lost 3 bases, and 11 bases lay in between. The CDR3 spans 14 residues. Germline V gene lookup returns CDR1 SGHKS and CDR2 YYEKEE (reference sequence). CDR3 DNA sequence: TGTGCCAGCAGCTTGTTCGGCGCCCACTACGAGCAGTACTTC. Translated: CASSLFGAHYEQYF.

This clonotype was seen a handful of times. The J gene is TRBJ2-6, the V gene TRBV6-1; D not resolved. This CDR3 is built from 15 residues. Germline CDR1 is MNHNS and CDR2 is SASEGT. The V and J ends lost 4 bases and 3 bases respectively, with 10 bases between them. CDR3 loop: CASSVRIGGANVLTF. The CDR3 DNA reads TGTGCCAGCAGTGTCAGGATTGGTGGGGCCAACGTCCTGACTTTC.

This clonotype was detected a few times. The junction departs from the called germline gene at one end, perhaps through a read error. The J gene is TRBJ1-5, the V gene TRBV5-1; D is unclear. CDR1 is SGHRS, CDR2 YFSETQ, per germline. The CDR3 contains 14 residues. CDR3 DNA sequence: TGCGCCAGCAGCTTGGGACAAGTAAATCAGCCCCAGCAATTT. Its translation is CASSLGQVNQPQQF.